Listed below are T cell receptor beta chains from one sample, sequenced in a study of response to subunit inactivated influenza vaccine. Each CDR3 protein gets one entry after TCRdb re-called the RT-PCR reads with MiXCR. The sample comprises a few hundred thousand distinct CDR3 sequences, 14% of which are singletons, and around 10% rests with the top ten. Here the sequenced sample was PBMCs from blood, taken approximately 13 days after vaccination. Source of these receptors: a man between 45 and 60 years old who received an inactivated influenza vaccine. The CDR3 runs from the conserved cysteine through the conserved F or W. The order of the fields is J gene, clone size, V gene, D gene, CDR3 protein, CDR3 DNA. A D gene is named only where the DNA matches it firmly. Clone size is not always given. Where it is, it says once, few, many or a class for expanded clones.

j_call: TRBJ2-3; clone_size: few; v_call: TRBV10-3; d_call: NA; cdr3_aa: CAISLSGGRADTQYF; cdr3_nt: TGTGCCATCAGCCTCTCCGGGGGCCGGGCAGATACGCAGTATTTT
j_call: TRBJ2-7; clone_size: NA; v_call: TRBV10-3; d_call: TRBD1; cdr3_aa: CATDPGQGPYEQYF; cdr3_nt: TGTGCCACCGATCCGGGACAGGGGCCCTACGAGCAGTACTTC
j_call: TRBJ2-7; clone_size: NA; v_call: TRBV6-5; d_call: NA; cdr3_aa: CASSYGRPYEQYF; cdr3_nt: TGTGCCAGCAGTTACGGCAGGCCCTACGAGCAGTACTTC
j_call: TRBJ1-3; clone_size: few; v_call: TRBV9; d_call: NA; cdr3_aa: CASSVEAEGNTIYF; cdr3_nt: TGTGCCAGCAGCGTAGAGGCAGAAGGAAACACCATATATTTT
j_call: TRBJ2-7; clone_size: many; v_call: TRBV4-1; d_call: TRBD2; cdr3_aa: CASSQVAGGPYEQYF; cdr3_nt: TGCGCCAGCAGCCAAGTAGCGGGAGGGCCTTACGAGCAGTACTTC
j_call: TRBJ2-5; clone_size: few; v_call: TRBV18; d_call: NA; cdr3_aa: CASSPQEKTQYF; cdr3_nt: TGTGCCAGCTCACCACAGGAGAAGACCCAGTACTTC
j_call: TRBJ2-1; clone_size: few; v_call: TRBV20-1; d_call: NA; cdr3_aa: CSARKGVGRVYNEQFF; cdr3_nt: TGCAGTGCTAGAAAGGGGGTAGGCAGGGTCTACAATGAGCAGTTCTTC
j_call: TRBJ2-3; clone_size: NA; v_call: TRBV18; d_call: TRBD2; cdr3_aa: CASCRGSGSADTQYF; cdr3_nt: TGTGCCAGCTGTCGGGGTAGCGGGAGCGCAGATACGCAGTATTTT
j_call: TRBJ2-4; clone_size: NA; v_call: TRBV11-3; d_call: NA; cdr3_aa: CASRTDSTLAKNIQYF; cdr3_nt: TGTGCCAGCAGGACGGACAGCACACTAGCCAAAAACATTCAGTACTTC
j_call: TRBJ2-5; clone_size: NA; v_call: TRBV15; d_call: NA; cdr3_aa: CATSRDGSVQETQYF; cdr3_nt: TGTGCCACCAGCAGAGATGGTTCAGTCCAAGAGACCCAGTACTTC
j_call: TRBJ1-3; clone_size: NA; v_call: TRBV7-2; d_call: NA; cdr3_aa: CASSFGVMGDTIYF; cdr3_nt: TGTGCCAGCAGCTTTGGGGTTATGGGGGACACCATATATTTT
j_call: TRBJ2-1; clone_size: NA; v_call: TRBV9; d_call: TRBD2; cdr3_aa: CASSRVAGGNNEQFF; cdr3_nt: TGTGCCAGCAGCCGAGTAGCGGGAGGGAACAATGAGCAGTTCTTC
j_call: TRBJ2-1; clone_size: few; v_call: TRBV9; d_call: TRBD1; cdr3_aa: CASSGAGQDKNRGERAVGEQFF; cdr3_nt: TGTGCCAGCAGCGGGGCGGGACAGGATAAGAACAGGGGAGAAAGGGCCGTAGGGGAGCAGTTCTTC
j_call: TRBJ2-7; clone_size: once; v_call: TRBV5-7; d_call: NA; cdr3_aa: CASSTLGGISSYEQYF; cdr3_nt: TGTGCCAGCAGCACCCTAGGGGGGATCAGTTCCTACGAGCAGTACTTC
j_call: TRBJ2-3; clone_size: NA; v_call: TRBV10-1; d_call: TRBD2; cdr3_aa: CASSDIGGGATDTQYF; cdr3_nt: TGCGCCAGCAGTGATATTGGCGGGGGGGCAACAGATACGCAGTATTTT
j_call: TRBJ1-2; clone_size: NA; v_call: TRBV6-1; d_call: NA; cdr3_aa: CASLPGGVVYGYTF; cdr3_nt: TGTGCCAGCTTACCGGGGGGAGTAGTCTATGGCTACACCTTC
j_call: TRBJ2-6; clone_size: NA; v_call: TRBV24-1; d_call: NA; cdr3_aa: CATSDRRTGANVLTF; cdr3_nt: TGTGCCACCAGTGATCGGAGAACTGGGGCCAACGTCCTGACTTTC
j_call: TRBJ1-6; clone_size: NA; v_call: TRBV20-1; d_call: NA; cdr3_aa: CSAAVRVLGGSPLHF; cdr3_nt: TGCAGTGCTGCGGTGAGGGTTTTAGGAGGTTCACCCCTCCACTTT
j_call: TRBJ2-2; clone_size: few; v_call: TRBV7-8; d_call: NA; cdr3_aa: CASRDGPNTGELFF; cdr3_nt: TGTGCCAGCAGAGACGGACCGAACACCGGGGAGCTGTTTTTT
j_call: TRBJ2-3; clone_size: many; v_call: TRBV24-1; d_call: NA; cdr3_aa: CATSDPGLADTQYF; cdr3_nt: TGTGCCACCAGTGATCCGGGACTGGCAGATACGCAGTATTTT
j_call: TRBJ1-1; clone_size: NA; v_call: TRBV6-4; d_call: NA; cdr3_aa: CASREQGLLNTEAFF; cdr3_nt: TGTGCCAGCAGGGAGCAGGGCCTTTTGAACACTGAAGCTTTCTTT
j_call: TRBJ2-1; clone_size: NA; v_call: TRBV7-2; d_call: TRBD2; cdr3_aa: CASSLVSGRASVNEQFF; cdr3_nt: TGTGCCAGCAGCTTAGTTAGCGGGAGGGCCTCAGTCAATGAGCAGTTCTTC
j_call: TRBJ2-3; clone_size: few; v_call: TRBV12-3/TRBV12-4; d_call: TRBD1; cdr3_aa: CASSLQGAVADTQYF; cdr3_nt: TGTGCCAGCAGTTTACAGGGGGCGGTGGCAGATACGCAGTATTTT
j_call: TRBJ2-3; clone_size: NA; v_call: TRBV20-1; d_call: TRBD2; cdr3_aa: CSAPRGGSVADTQYF; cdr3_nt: TGCAGTGCCCCGCGCGGGGGGAGCGTAGCAGATACGCAGTATTTT
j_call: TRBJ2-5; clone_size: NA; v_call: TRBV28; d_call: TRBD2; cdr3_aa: CASSHPNERGDFQETQYF; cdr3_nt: TGTGCCAGCAGTCACCCCAATGAGCGGGGGGATTTCCAAGAGACCCAGTACTTC
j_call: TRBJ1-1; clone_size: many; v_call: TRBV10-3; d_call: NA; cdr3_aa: CAISESGPMNTEAFF; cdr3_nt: TGTGCCATCAGTGAGTCGGGACCGATGAACACTGAAGCTTTCTTT
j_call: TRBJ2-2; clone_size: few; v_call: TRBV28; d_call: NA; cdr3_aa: CASSPPGGAIGELFF; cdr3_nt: TGTGCCAGCAGTCCACCAGGGGGGGCGATCGGGGAGCTGTTTTTT
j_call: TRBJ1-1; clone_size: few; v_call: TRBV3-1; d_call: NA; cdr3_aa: CASSQDFKAEAFF; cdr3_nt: TGTGCCAGCAGCCAAGATTTTAAGGCTGAAGCTTTCTTT
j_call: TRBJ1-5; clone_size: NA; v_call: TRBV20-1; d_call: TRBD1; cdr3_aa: CSVTQGARNNQPQHF; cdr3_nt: TGCAGTGTTACACAGGGGGCGCGGAACAATCAGCCCCAGCATTTT
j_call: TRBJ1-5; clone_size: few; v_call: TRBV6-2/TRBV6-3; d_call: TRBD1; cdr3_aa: CASSKQTGTANQPQHF; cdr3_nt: TGTGCCAGCAGTAAGCAAACCGGGACAGCAAATCAGCCCCAGCATTTT
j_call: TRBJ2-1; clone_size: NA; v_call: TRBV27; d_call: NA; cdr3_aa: CASSLSAANEQFF; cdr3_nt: TGTGCCAGCAGTTTATCGGCCGCCAATGAGCAGTTCTTC
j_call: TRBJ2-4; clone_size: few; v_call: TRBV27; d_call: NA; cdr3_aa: CASSLSQFVAKNIQYF; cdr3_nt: TGTGCCAGCAGTTTATCGCAGTTCGTAGCCAAAAACATTCAGTACTTC
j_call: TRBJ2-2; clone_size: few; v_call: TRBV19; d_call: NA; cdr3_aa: CASSTGRTGELFF; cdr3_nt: TGTGCCAGTAGTACAGGACGGACCGGGGAGCTGTTTTTT
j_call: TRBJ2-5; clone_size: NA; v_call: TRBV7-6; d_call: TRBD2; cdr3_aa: CASSYLPGREQETQYF; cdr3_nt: TGTGCCAGCAGCTACCTGCCGGGGAGGGAACAAGAGACCCAGTACTTC
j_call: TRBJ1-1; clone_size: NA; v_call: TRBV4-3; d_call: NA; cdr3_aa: CASSRGGSIVDTEAFF; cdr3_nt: TGCGCCAGCAGCCGAGGGGGGAGTATAGTAGACACTGAAGCTTTCTTT
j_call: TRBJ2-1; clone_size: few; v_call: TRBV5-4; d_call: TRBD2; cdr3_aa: CASSWGTSGSYNEQFF; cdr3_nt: TGTGCCAGCAGCTGGGGGACTAGCGGGAGTTACAATGAGCAGTTCTTC
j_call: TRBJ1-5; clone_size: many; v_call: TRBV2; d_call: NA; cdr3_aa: CASTYSEYQPQHF; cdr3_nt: TGTGCCAGCACTTACAGCGAGTATCAGCCCCAGCATTTT
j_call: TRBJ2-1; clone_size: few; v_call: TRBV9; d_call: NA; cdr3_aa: CASSVENGVDEQFF; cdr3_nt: TGTGCCAGCAGCGTAGAGAACGGGGTCGATGAGCAGTTCTTC
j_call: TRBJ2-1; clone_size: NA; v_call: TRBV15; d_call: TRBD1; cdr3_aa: CATSQDRGTYNEQFF; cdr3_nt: TGTGCCACCAGCCAGGACAGGGGAACATACAATGAGCAGTTCTTC
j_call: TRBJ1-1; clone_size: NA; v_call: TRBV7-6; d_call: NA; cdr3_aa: CASSLVDLTPGSEAFF; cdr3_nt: TGTGCCAGCAGCTTAGTAGATCTCACCCCGGGCTCTGAAGCTTTCTTT
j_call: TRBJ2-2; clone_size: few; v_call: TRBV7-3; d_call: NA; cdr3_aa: CASSFPGGENTGELFF; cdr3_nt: TGTGCCAGCAGCTTCCCCGGGGGAGAGAACACCGGGGAGCTGTTTTTT
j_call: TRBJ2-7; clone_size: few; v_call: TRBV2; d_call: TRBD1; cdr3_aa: CASSETGVEQYF; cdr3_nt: TGTGCCAGCAGTGAAACAGGGGTTGAGCAGTACTTC
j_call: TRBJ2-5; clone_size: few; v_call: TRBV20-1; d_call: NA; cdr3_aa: CSARNALGGTETQYF; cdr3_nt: TGCAGTGCTAGGAACGCCCTCGGGGGTACAGAGACCCAGTACTTC
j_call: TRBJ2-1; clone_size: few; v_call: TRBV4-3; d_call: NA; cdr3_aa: CASSFRTAYSYNEQFF; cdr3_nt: TGCGCCAGCAGCTTTCGGACGGCGTACTCCTACAATGAGCAGTTCTTC
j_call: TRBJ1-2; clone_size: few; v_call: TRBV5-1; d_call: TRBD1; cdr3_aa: CASSGDLDRGPSGYTF; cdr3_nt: TGCGCCAGCAGCGGTGACCTGGACAGGGGGCCTTCTGGCTACACCTTC
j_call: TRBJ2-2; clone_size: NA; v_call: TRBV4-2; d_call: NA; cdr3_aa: CAISQDGRANTGELFF; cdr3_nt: TGTGCCATCAGCCAAGACGGCAGGGCGAACACCGGGGAGCTGTTTTTT
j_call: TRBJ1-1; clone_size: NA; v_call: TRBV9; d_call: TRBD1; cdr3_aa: CASSVQGASTEAFF; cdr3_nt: TGTGCCAGCAGCGTTCAGGGGGCTAGTACTGAAGCTTTCTTT
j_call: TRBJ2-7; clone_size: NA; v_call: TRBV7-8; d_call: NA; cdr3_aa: CATGVGSPTLDEQYF; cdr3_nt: TGTGCCACGGGGGTCGGGAGCCCCACACTGGACGAGCAGTACTTC